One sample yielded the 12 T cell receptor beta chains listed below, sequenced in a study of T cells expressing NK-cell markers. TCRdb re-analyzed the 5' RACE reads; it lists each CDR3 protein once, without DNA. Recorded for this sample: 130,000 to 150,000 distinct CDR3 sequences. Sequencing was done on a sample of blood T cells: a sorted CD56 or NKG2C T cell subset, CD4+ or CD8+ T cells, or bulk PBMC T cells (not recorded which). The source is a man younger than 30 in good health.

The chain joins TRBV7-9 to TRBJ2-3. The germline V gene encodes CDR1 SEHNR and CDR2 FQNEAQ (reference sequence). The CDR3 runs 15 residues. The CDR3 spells CASSLGAIRQDTQYF.

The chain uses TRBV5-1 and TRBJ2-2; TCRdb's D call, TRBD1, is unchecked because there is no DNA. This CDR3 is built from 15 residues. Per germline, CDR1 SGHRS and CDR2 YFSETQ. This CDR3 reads CASSLATGDTGELFF.

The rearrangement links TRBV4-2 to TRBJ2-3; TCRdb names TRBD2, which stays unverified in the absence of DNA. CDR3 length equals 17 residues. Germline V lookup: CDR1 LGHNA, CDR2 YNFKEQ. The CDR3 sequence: CASSQDGREGRKDTQYF.

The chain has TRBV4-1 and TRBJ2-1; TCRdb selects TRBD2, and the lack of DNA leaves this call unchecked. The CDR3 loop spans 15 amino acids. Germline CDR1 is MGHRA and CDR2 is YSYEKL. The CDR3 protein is CASSPSGGDYNEQFF.

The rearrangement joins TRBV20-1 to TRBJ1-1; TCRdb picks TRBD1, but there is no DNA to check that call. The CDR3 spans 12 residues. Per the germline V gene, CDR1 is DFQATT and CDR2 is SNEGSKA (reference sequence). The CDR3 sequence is CSASDRVTEAFF.

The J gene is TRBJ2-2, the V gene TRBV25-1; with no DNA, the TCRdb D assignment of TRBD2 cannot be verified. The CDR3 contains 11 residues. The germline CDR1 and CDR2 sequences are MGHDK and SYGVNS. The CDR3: CASTLGGELFF. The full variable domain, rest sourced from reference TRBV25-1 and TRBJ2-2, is EADIYQTPRYLVIGTGKKITLECSQTMGHDKMYWYQQDPGMELHLIHYSYGVNSTEKGDLSSESTVSRIRTEHFPLTLESARPSHTSQYLCASTLGGELFFGEGSRLTVL.

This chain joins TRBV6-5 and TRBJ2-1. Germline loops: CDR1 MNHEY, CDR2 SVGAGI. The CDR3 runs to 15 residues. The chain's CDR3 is CASSYSHSTVNEQFF.

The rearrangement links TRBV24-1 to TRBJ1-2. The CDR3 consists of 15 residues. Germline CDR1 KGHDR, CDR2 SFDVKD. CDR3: CATSDSMEANYGYTF.

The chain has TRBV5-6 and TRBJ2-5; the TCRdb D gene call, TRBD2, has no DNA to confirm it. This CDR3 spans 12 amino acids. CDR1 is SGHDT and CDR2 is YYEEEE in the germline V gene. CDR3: CASSLLAGTQYF.

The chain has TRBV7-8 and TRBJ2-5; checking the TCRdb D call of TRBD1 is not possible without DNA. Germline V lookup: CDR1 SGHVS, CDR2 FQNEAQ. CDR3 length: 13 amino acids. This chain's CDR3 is CASSPRGTETQYF.

The CDR3 sequence: CASSLGDGNTGELFF. This chain links TRBV12-3 or TRBV12-4 with TRBJ2-2; the D call of TRBD1 rests on TCRdb alone, since no DNA is present to check it. The CDR3 contains 15 residues.

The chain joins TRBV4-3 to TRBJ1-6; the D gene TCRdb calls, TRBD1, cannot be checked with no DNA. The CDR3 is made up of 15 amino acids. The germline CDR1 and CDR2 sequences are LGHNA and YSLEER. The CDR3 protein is CASSHRRQANSPLHF.